Presented here are 14 T cell receptor beta chains from one specimen sequenced in a study of vaccination effects on CD4 cells after COVID-19. Before sequencing took place, the ViraFEST assay used viral peptide pools to expand antigen-specific CD4+ T cells. With approximately 9 days of culture completed, CD4+ T cells were isolated. None of the vaccinated had previously contracted SARS-CoV-2, and their nucleocapsid antibodies tested negative. The method was immunoSEQ multiplex PCR; TCRdb's version includes in-frame clones alone and lacks a portion of them. The data contain about 41,000 clones, around 67% of them singletons. No cognate antigen is known for these TCRs. The source was CD4+ T cells from PBMCs cultured with HCoV-OC43 spike peptides, collected before COVID-19 vaccination. Subset meaning: HCoV-OC43 spike overlapping peptide pool stimulation. The receptor source for this set is a human donor who received a COVID-19 vaccine.

V usage is TRBV28 and J usage is TRBJ1-1, with TRBD1 identical over 7 bases. The germline CDR1 and CDR2 sequences are MDHEN and SYDVKM. CDR3 length: 16 residues. The ends lost 4 bases at V and 1 base at J; junction bases unmatched: 9. The CDR3 reads CASSSNLGQWNTEAFF. The DNA of the CDR3 is TGTGCCAGCAGTTCCAACCTGGGACAGTGGAACACTGAAGCTTTCTTT.

The CDR3 sequence is CASSLRGSNTEAFF. Here the CDR3 DNA reads TGTGCCAGCAGTTTACGCGGCAGTAACACTGAAGCTTTCTTT. The V call is TRBV27, the J call TRBJ1-1; D remains unclear. The CDR3 loop spans 14 amino acids. Trimming cost V 2 bases and J 2 bases, with 9 bases left between them. CDR1 and CDR2 (germline): MNHEY, SMNVEV (reference sequence).

This clone was counted once. This chain uses TRBV10-3 with TRBJ1-2; 9 bases map to TRBD1. Per germline, CDR1 ENHRY and CDR2 SYGVKD. The J segment lost 6 bases and the V segment lost 4 bases, leaving 9 bases of the junction unmatched. The CDR3 spans 15 residues. The CDR3 coding sequence is TGTGCCATCAGTGCTATGGGACAGGGTCAACATGGCTACACCTTC. Protein sequence: CAISAMGQGQHGYTF.

This clone was recorded a few times. CDR3 amino acids: CASSSLSLGGSTDTQYF. In DNA form, the CDR3 reads TGCGCCAGCAGCTCCCTCTCTCTTGGCGGTAGCACAGATACGCAGTATTTT. This sequence joins TRBV4-1 and TRBJ2-3; D not certain. This CDR3 is 17 amino acids long. Germline loops: CDR1 MGHRA, CDR2 YSYEKL. V was clipped by 5 bases and J by 0 bases, with 18 bases between them.

The chain employs TRBV19 and TRBJ2-2; D is undetermined. The germline V gene has CDR1 LNHDA and CDR2 SQIVND (reference sequence). V lost 5 bases and J lost 4, with 11 bases in between. The length of the CDR3 is 14 residues. The CDR3 DNA is TGTGCCAGTAGTGCGCAGGACCTCACCGGGGAGCTGTTTTTT. Its translation: CASSAQDLTGELFF.

V usage is TRBV7-2 and J usage is TRBJ2-7; TRBD1 matches 9 bases. Germline-derived CDR1 and CDR2 are SGHTA and FQGNSA. This CDR3 has 16 amino acids. V lost 3 bases to trimming and J lost 4 bases; unmatched junction nucleotides: 10. This chain's CDR3 is CASSLITGTGQYEQYF. The CDR3 DNA reads TGTGCCAGCAGCTTGATAACCGGGACAGGGCAGTACGAGCAGTACTTC.

Points on this clone: Other DNA sequences from this sample encode an identical CDR3 as well. V gene TRBV28 combines with J gene TRBJ1-2; TRBD1 agrees at 7 bases. CDR3 length: 13 amino acids. V was pared by 3 bases and J by 2 bases, with 0 bases of the junction left unmatched. Looked up from germline, CDR1 is MDHEN and CDR2 is SYDVKM. The CDR3, as DNA: TGTGCCAGCAGTTTGGGACAGAACTATGGCTACACCTTC. Its protein is CASSLGQNYGYTF.

This clone was recorded only once. The rearrangement uses TRBV5-6 and TRBJ1-4; a possible D gene is TRBD1 (5 bases). V dropped 6 bases and J dropped 6 bases, with 21 bases sitting between them. The CDR3 has 16 amino acids. Per the germline V gene, CDR1 is SGHDT and CDR2 is YYEEEE. The CDR3 here is CASTSLLVRGDEKLFF. CDR3 DNA sequence: TGTGCCAGCACCTCCTTATTGGTGCGGGGGGATGAAAAACTGTTTTTT.

This clone has only one observation. V usage is TRBV13 and J usage is TRBJ2-3; D call uncertain. The CDR3 loop spans 13 amino acids. The ends were cut back, 0 bases at V and 2 bases at J, with 3 bases in the middle. Germline V gives CDR1 PRHDT, CDR2 FYEKMQ (reference sequence). For the CDR3, the DNA is TGTGCCAGCAGCTTAGGGGTCACAGATACGCAGTATTTT. Amino acid sequence: CASSLGVTDTQYF. The full variable domain, rest sourced from reference TRBV13 and TRBJ2-3, is AAGVIQSPRHLIKEKRETATLKCYPIPRHDTVYWYQQGPGQDPQFLISFYEKMQSDKGSIPDRFSAQQFSDYHSELNMSSLELGDSALYFCASSLGVTDTQYFGPGTRLTVL.

This sequence joins TRBV19 and TRBJ2-1; 9 nucleotides line up with TRBD1. This CDR3 has 15 residues. Germline V gene data show CDR1 as LNHDA and CDR2 as SQIVND (reference sequence). Germline trimming cut 0 bases from V and 6 bases from J; bases unmatched to any gene: 3. The CDR3 DNA is TGTGCCAGTAGTATAGATGGGACAGGGACCAATGAGCAGTTCTTC. It codes for CASSIDGTGTNEQFF. Together with reference TRBV19 and TRBJ2-1, the CDR3 gives the full variable domain: DGGITQSPKYLFRKEGQNVTLSCEQNLNHDAMYWYRQDPGQGLRLIYYSQIVNDFQKGDIAEGYSVSREKKESFPLTVTSAQKNPTAFYLCASSIDGTGTNEQFFGPGTRLTVL.

V gene TRBV7-2 combines with J gene TRBJ1-5; the D is unclear. Trimming cost V 0 bases and J 1 base, with 7 bases left between them. In germline, CDR1 is SGHTA, CDR2 FQGNSA. The length of the CDR3 is 15 residues. The CDR3 protein is CASSLAAGSNQPQHF. CDR3 in DNA: TGTGCCAGCAGCTTAGCGGCCGGGAGCAATCAGCCCCAGCATTTT.

The genes are TRBV30 and TRBJ2-2; possible D gene TRBD2, 7 bases. V lost 0 bases and J 7 bases, leaving 18 bases between the germline ends. CDR3 size: 16 residues. CDR1 and CDR2 (germline): GTSNPN, SVGIG (reference sequence). The CDR3 here is CAWSVNWGGYGGELFF. The CDR3 bases are TGTGCCTGGAGTGTAAATTGGGGGGGCTATGGCGGGGAGCTGTTTTTT.

In its sample, this clone was seen a few times. The CDR3 is CASSYRGNQPQHF. The CDR3 nucleotides read TGTGCCAGCAGCTACAGGGGCAATCAGCCCCAGCATTTT. The V gene is TRBV7-2, the J gene TRBJ1-5; perhaps TRBD1 as D (6 bases). The CDR3 length is 13 residues. The germline V gene encodes CDR1 SGHTA and CDR2 FQGNSA. V shed 4 bases and J shed 2 bases, with 6 bases lying between them.

V usage is TRBV7-2 and J usage is TRBJ2-7; weak D call: TRBD2 (5 bases). From germline, CDR1 is SGHTA and CDR2 FQGNSA. The CDR3 contains 13 residues. The V gene lost 1 base and the J gene lost 6 bases, with 10 bases spanning the gap. The CDR3 DNA reads TGTGCCAGCAGCTTAGATGCCCGGGGCGAGCAGTACTTC. This encodes CASSLDARGEQYF.